The 5 T cell receptor beta chains listed next were all sequenced from one sample in a study of naive and memory T cell subsets. Study conclusions and caveats: A few larger clonotypes appeared in naive repertoires, especially CD8, possibly memory cells re-expressing CD45RA.

Both TRBC1 and TRBC2 were covered by a beta constant-region primer of two equimolar oligonucleotides. The ligated cDNA underwent four PCR rounds using SP2 and nested alpha and beta constant-region primers. TCRdb processed the UMI-ligation and nested PCR reads anew with MiXCR; each CDR3 protein has one entry. The data contain 98,000 or so distinct CDR3 sequences, approximately 10% of them singletons. The antigens these receptors bind are not known. The sample consisted of naive CD4+ T cells from blood. Receptors were obtained from a human donor in good health.

The rearrangement links TRBV29-1 to TRBJ1-6; no definite D call. The V end lost 4 bases, the J end lost 7 bases, and 35 bases lay between the germline ends. The CDR3 spans 21 residues. Per germline, CDR1 SQVTM and CDR2 ANQGSEA. The chain's CDR3 is CSVVSSFRWETGPGGNSPLHF. DNA for the CDR3: TGCAGCGTTGTATCTTCATTCCGATGGGAAACGGGCCCAGGAGGGAATTCACCCCTCCACTTT.

The chain joins TRBV6-1 to TRBJ1-5, with 7 bases aligning to TRBD1. CDR3 length: 14 residues. Germline CDR1 and CDR2: MNHNS and SASEGT. V gave up 4 bases and J gave up 2 bases; unmatched junction bases: 2. The DNA for the CDR3 is TGTGCCAGCAGTGCGGGGACAGGCAATCAGCCCCAGCATTTT. This sequence encodes CASSAGTGNQPQHF.

The gene calls are TRBV4-3 and TRBJ1-6; tentatively, D is TRBD1 (5 bases). The CDR3 runs 14 residues. Germline lookup yields CDR1 LGHNA and CDR2 YSLEER. Trimming cost V 0 bases and J 7 bases, with 7 bases left between them. DNA of the CDR3: TGCGCCAGCAGCCAAGAGCACAGGAATTCACCCCTCCACTTT. It codes for CASSQEHRNSPLHF.

The V call is TRBV4-3, the J call TRBJ2-2, with 11 nucleotides matching TRBD2. Per germline, CDR1 LGHNA and CDR2 YSLEER. This CDR3 is 17 amino acids long. J was trimmed by 3 bases and V by 3 bases; bases with no gene match: 6. The CDR3 DNA follows: TGCGCCAGCAGCCACAGTCTAGCGGGAGGATACACCGGGGAGCTGTTTTTT. Its translation is CASSHSLAGGYTGELFF.

V is TRBV6-2 or TRBV6-3 and J is TRBJ2-2, with D possibly being TRBD1 or TRBD2 (5 bases each). The CDR3 length is 13 residues. V shed 6 bases and J shed 7 bases, with 12 bases lying between them. Per the germline V gene, CDR1 is MNHEY and CDR2 is SVGEGT. The CDR3 spells CASRLRGDGELFF. In DNA form, the CDR3 reads TGTGCCAGCAGATTACGGGGCGACGGGGAGCTGTTTTTT.